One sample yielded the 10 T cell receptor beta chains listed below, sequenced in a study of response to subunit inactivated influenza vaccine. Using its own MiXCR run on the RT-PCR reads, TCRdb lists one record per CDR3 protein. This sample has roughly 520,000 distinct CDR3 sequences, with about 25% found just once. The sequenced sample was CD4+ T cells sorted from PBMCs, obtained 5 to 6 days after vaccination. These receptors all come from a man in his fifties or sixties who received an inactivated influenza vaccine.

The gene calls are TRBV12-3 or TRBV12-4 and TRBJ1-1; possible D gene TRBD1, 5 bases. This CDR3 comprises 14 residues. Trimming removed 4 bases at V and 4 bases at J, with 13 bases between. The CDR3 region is CASSSLRGGTEAFF. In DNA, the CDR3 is TGTGCCAGCAGTTCCCTTCGGGGGGGCACTGAAGCTTTCTTT.

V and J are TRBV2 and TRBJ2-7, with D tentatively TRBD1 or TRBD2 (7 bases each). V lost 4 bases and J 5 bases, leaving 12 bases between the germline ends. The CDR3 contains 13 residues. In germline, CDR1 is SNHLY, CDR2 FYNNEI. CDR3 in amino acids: CASSAQGRDEQYF. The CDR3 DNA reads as TGTGCCAGCAGTGCACAGGGGAGGGACGAGCAGTACTTC.

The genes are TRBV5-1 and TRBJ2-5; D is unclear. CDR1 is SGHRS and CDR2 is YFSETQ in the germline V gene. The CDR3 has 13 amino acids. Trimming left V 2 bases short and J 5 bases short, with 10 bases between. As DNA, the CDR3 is TGCGCCAGCAGCTTCGACTTGGGGGAGACCCAGTACTTC. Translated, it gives CASSFDLGETQYF.

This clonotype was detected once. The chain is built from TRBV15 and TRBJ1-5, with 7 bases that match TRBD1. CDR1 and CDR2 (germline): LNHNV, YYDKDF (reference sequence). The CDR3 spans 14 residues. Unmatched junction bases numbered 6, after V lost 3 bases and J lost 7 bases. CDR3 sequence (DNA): TGTGCCACCAGCAGGGCAGACAGGGTCCAGCCCCAGCATTTT. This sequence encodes CATSRADRVQPQHF.

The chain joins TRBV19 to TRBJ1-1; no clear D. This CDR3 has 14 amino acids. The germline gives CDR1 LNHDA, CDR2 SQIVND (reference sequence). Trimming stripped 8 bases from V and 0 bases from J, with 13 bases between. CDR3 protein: CASANPDVNTEAFF. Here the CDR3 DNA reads TGTGCCAGTGCGAACCCGGACGTGAACACTGAAGCTTTCTTT.

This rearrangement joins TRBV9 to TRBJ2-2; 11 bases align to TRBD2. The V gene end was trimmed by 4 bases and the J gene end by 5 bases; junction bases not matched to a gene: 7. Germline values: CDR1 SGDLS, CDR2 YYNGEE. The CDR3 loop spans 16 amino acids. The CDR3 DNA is TGTGCCAGCAGCAGAACTAGCGGGAGAAAGACCGGGGAGCTGTTTTTT. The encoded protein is CASSRTSGRKTGELFF.

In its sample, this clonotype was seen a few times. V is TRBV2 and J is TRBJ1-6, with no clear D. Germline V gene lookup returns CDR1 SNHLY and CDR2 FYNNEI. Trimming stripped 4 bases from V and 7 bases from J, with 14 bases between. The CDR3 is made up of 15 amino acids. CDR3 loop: CASSVSSSENSPLHF. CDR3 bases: TGTGCCAGCAGTGTTTCCAGCTCTGAAAATTCACCCCTCCACTTT.

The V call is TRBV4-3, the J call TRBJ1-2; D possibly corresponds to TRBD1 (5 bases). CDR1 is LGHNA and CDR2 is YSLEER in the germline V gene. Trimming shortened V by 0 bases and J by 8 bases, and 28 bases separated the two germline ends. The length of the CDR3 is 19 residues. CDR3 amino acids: CASSQDDWYKGPHGDGYTF. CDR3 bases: TGCGCCAGCAGCCAAGATGATTGGTACAAGGGGCCCCATGGGGACGGCTACACCTTC.

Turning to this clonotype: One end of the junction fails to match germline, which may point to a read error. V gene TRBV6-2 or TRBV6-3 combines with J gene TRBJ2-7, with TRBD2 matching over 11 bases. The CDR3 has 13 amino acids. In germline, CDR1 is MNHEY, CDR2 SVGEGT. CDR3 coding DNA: TGTGCCAGCAGTTACCTAGCGGGAGGCCATCCCAACTTC. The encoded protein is CASSYLAGGHPNF.

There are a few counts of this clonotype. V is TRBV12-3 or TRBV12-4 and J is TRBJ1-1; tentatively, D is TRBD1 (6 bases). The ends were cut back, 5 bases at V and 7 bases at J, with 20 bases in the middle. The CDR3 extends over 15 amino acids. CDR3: CASSPYLRGGSEAFF. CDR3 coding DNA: TGTGCCAGCAGTCCTTACTTAAGGGGGGGGAGTGAAGCTTTCTTT.